This T cell receptor (beta chain) emerged from a study of molecular identifiers for immune sequencing clone quantification. Previously described methods with listed TCR primers produced the bulk TCR libraries. MiXCR was run by TCRdb on the PCR reads, yielding one entry per CDR3 protein. The sample shows approximately 630,000 distinct CDR3 sequences, roughly 23% of them seen only once. Remarks on this clonotype: A much larger clone differs from this one at a single base, so this may be a read error.

Germline values: CDR1 SGHKS, CDR2 YYEKEE (reference sequence). The length of the CDR3 is 15 residues. The clonotype was recovered from a human donor in good health. Some libraries in this study had Jurkat cell RNA spiked in. Sequencing was carried out using naive CD8+ T cells from blood, with Jurkat cell RNA spiked in. The sample's subset: FACS-sorted CD8+CD4-CCR7+CD45RA+ naive T cells. The chain links TRBV5-5 to TRBJ2-3, with 12 bases aligning to TRBD1. CDR3 region: CAGSLGQGAGDTQYF. DNA for the CDR3: TGTGCCGGCAGCTTGGGACAGGGGGCAGGAGATACGCAGTATTTT.